This T cell receptor beta chain was sequenced for a study of blood T cell repertoires in COVID-19. Assay: immunoSEQ multiplex PCR; the TCRdb copy retains only in-frame clones and omits some. The data hold 130,000 to 150,000 clones, with around 90% observed a single time. The V gene lost 4 bases and the J gene lost 7 bases, with 14 bases spanning the gap. The germline CDR1 and CDR2 sequences are SGHKS and YYEKEE (reference sequence). The CDR3 is 14 amino acids. This clone was found a few times. Sequenced material: peripheral blood. This TCR was sampled from a woman aged 50 to 60 with acute or convalescent COVID-19. This chain links TRBV5-5 with TRBJ1-4; D unclear. The CDR3: CASSPTYRGEKLFF. The CDR3 coding sequence is TGTGCCAGCAGCCCTACATATCGGGGTGAAAAACTGTTTTTT.